These 10 T cell receptor beta chains were sequenced from one sample in a study of CD8+CD57+ T cells in acquired aplastic anemia (dated by TCRdb to 2016 to 2019). The patients picked for sequencing were ones in whom flow cytometry had shown an expansion of CD8+CD57+ cells. Reads for this sample came from an Illumina HiSeq 2000. Genomic DNA was used as template for profiling of TCR beta VDJ combinations and CDR3 sequences. TCRdb cleaned the public reads at Q25 with fastp, built clones with MiXCR and kept in-frame beta chains. Each CDR3 protein appears once, grouped with its most common genes and DNA. For this sample the table gives a few hundred thousand distinct CDR3 sequences, of which roughly 50% were detected only once. The top ten clones comprise about 20% of the sample. The sample comprised sorted CD4+, CD8+, or CD8+CD57+ T cells (not recorded which) from PBMCs. These receptors all stem from a human donor with aplastic anemia.

This clonotype was counted at least ten times. In nucleotides, the CDR3 is TGCAGTGCTAGAGCCCAGGCAGGGATTGTTGTCAATCAGCCCCAGCATTTT. Protein sequence: CSARAQAGIVVNQPQHF. The rearrangement uses TRBV20-1 and TRBJ1-5; tentative D call: TRBD1 (5 bases). The germline gives CDR1 DFQATT, CDR2 SNEGSKA (reference sequence). This CDR3 comprises 17 residues. V was pared by 1 base and J by 3 bases, with 19 bases between.

This clonotype has at least ten counts. The genes are TRBV9 and TRBJ1-5, with 8 nucleotides matching TRBD1. CDR3 length: 15 amino acids. With V trimmed by 4 bases and J by 6 bases, 9 bases remained unmatched. Germline V lookup: CDR1 SGDLS, CDR2 YYNGEE. Written as DNA, the CDR3 is TGTGCCAGCAGCCCTCGGACAGGGTCTGGTCAGCCCCAGCATTTT. It translates to CASSPRTGSGQPQHF.

This clonotype was seen many times. The CDR3 ends on some other residue instead of the conserved phenylalanine or tryptophan, so this is likely a read error. The DNA is omitted, as the CDR3 cannot be located on it reliably, and the CDR3 follows TCRdb's listing. The rearrangement links TRBV24-1 to TRBJ1-1; the tabulated D call, TRBD1, remains unverified against the DNA. In germline, CDR1 is KGHDR, CDR2 SFDVKD. 13 amino acids form the CDR3, both terminal residues included. The CDR3 loop reads CATSDLGGGGGSD.

Many counts were recorded for this clonotype. The chain recombines TRBV6-5 with TRBJ1-2; 7 bases agree with TRBD1. The CDR3 sequence is 13 residues long. J was trimmed by 5 bases and V by 3 bases; bases with no gene match: 3. Germline V gives CDR1 MNHEY, CDR2 SVGAGI. The CDR3 sequence is CASSYDREYGYTF. CDR3 nucleotides: TGTGCCAGCAGTTATGACAGGGAATATGGCTACACCTTC.

With respect to this clonotype: At one end, the junction sequence differs from germline, possibly due to a read error. J is TRBJ1-4 and V is TRBV19; 8 bases match TRBD1. The CDR3 is 17 amino acids. Germline V gene sequence: CDR1 LNHDA, CDR2 SQIVND (reference sequence). The CDR3 is CASSVTAGGWNNEKLFF. The CDR3 region has the DNA TGTGCCAGTAGTGTGACGGCAGGGGGCTGGAATAATGAAAAACTGTTCTTT.

As for this clonotype: Given a much more abundant clone one base away, this may be a read error. V and J are TRBV28 and TRBJ1-6; TRBD1 is a possible D gene (6 bases). CDR3 size: 15 residues. The germline CDR1 and CDR2 sequences are MDHEN and SYDVKM. The CDR3, as DNA: TGTGCCGGCAGTTTAGGGGGAACCTATAATTCACCCCTCCACTTT. It codes for CAGSLGGTYNSPLHF.

The rearrangement joins TRBV29-1 to TRBJ2-1; tentatively, D is TRBD1 (6 bases). V was pared by 6 bases and J by 12 bases, with 12 bases between. CDR3 length equals 10 residues. Germline CDR1 reads SQVTM; CDR2 reads ANQGSEA. The CDR3 DNA sequence: TGCAGCGTCGGAAAGGACAGGCAGTTCTTC. This codes for CSVGKDRQFF.

As to this clonotype: The CDR3 end shows no conserved phenylalanine or tryptophan, and so a read error is likely. The DNA is left out, because the CDR3 cannot be placed on it with certainty; the CDR3 is given as TCRdb lists it. The chain links TRBV9 to TRBJ2-6; the D call in the table, TRBD2, was not verified against the DNA. The CDR3 totals 8 residues, both ends included. Per the germline V gene, CDR1 is SGDLS and CDR2 is YYNGEE. Here the CDR3 reads CASSVVSG.

This clonotype was seen more than once but under ten times. This may be a read error: a much more frequent sequence differs by one nucleotide. V is TRBV5-4 and J is TRBJ2-7, with D hard to call. The CDR3 consists of 15 residues. CDR1 and CDR2 (germline): SGHNT, YYREEE (reference sequence). This CDR3 reads CASSLYRSNSCEQYF. CDR3 nucleotides: TGTGCCAGCAGCTTGTACAGATCGAACTCCTGCGAGCAGTACTTC.

This clonotype was recorded at least ten times. The rearrangement joins TRBV29-1 to TRBJ1-2, with 9 bases lining up with TRBD1. Germline loops: CDR1 SQVTM, CDR2 ANQGSEA. V lost 8 bases and J lost 2; bases outside the gene matches: 6. CDR3 length equals 13 residues. CDR3 region: CSTRQGGNYGYTF. CDR3 in DNA: TGCAGCACCCGACAGGGGGGGAACTATGGCTACACCTTC.